The 11 T cell receptor beta chains presented below share a single source sample, sequenced in a study of blood T cell repertoires in COVID-19. TCRdb's table, derived via immunoSEQ multiplex PCR, lists solely in-frame clones and lacks some. The sample lists about 260,000 clones, 86% occurring once. The sequencing sample was made of PBMCs or T cells enriched from blood (not recorded which). The origin of the receptors is a woman in her forties or fifties who had recovered from COVID-19.

V gene TRBV7-6 combines with J gene TRBJ2-1, with 9 bases lining up with TRBD1. The germline gives CDR1 SGHVS, CDR2 FNYEAQ. The CDR3 is 15 residues long. The J segment lost 2 bases and the V segment lost 6 bases, leaving 5 bases of the junction unmatched. The CDR3 reads CASRTGTGTYNEQFF. Written as DNA, the CDR3 is TGTGCCAGCAGAACCGGGACAGGGACCTACAATGAGCAGTTCTTC.

The rearrangement joins TRBV2 to TRBJ2-3, with 8 bases lining up with TRBD2. The germline V gene encodes CDR1 SNHLY and CDR2 FYNNEI. V dropped 7 bases and J dropped 4; count of bases not matched to a gene: 7. The CDR3 has 14 residues. This CDR3 reads CASKLREGPDTQYF. CDR3 DNA sequence: TGTGCCAGCAAGCTTCGGGAGGGCCCAGATACGCAGTATTTT. Full variable domain (rest looked up from reference TRBV2 and TRBJ2-3): EPEVTQTPSHQVTQMGQEVILRCVPISNHLYFYWYRQILGQKVEFLVSFYNNEISEKSEIFDDQFSVERPDGSNFTLKIRSTKLEDSAMYFCASKLREGPDTQYFGPGTRLTVL.

The genes are TRBV9 and TRBJ1-2; 7 bases align to TRBD1. The CDR3 has 12 amino acids. Trimming cost V 7 bases and J 6 bases; bases outside gene matches: 6. Per the germline V gene, CDR1 is SGDLS and CDR2 is YYNGEE. CDR3 nucleotides: TGTGCCAGCCATGACAGGGTCGATGGCTACACCTTC. Amino acid sequence: CASHDRVDGYTF.

The V gene is TRBV5-7, the J gene TRBJ1-1, with 8 bases matching TRBD1. TRBV5-7 is identified as an open reading frame with a role that is uncertain. After removal of 4 bases from V and 9 bases from J, the junction contained 14 bases not matched to a gene. The CDR3 is 15 amino acids. CDR3 coding DNA: TGTGCCAGCAGCGATGAACGTGACAGGGGAAGGAAAGCTTTCTTT. It translates to CASSDERDRGRKAFF.

The chain employs TRBV28 and TRBJ1-1; 7 bases are a match to TRBD1. V dropped 2 bases and J dropped 10; count of bases not matched to a gene: 13. The germline CDR1 and CDR2 sequences are MDHEN and SYDVKM. The CDR3 loop spans 15 amino acids. CDR3 nucleotide sequence: TGTGCCAGCAGTTTAAACAGGGGTTCGGCGGAGGGAGCTTTCTTT. This sequence encodes CASSLNRGSAEGAFF. The full variable domain, completed using reference TRBV28 and TRBJ1-1, is DVKVTQSSRYLVKRTGEKVFLECVQDMDHENMFWYRQDPGLGLRLIYFSYDVKMKEKGDIPEGYSVSREKKERFSLILESASTNQTSMYLCASSLNRGSAEGAFFGQGTRLTVV.

The rearrangement links TRBV3-1 (or the pseudogene TRBV3-2) to TRBJ2-7; 7 positions agree with TRBD1. The J segment lost 4 bases and the V segment lost 1 base, leaving 7 bases of the junction unmatched. The CDR3 extends over 15 amino acids. Germline CDR1 is LGHDT and CDR2 is YNNKEL (reference sequence). CDR3 sequence reads: CASSQVARGMYEQYF. DNA for the CDR3: TGTGCCAGCAGCCAAGTGGCCAGGGGGATGTACGAGCAGTACTTC.

The rearrangement uses TRBV27 and TRBJ2-1, with TRBD2 matching 13 bases. This CDR3 spans 16 amino acids. The trim removed 5 bases at V and 11 bases at J, leaving 12 bases unmatched. The germline gives CDR1 MNHEY, CDR2 SMNVEV (reference sequence). The CDR3 DNA reads TGTGCCAGCAGTCTAAGGACTAGCGGGGGTGAGCCGAAGCAGTTCTTC. Protein sequence: CASSLRTSGGEPKQFF.

The V gene is TRBV18, the J gene TRBJ1-2; no definite D call. The V end was cut by 4 bases, the J end by 4 bases, with 16 bases between. Germline lookup yields CDR1 KGHSH and CDR2 LQKENI. CDR3 size: 15 residues. The chain's CDR3 is CASSLVQDEIYGYTF. As DNA, the CDR3 is TGTGCCAGCTCACTCGTCCAGGATGAAATCTATGGCTACACCTTC.

The V gene is TRBV7-2, the J gene TRBJ1-6, with a possible D match to TRBD1 (5 bases). V was clipped by 4 bases and J by 9 bases, with 13 bases between them. In germline, CDR1 is SGHTA, CDR2 FQGNSA. The CDR3 runs 14 residues. The CDR3 reads CASSYGQELSPLHF. In DNA form, the CDR3 reads TGTGCCAGCAGCTATGGACAAGAGCTTTCACCCCTCCACTTT.

The chain uses TRBV6-5 and TRBJ1-2; D gene unclear. V dropped 8 bases and J dropped 3 bases, with 7 bases sitting between them. Per the germline V gene, CDR1 is MNHEY and CDR2 is SVGAGI. CDR3 length: 11 residues. CDR3 in DNA: TGTGCCAGCTCAGACTACTATGGCTACACCTTC. Amino acids: CASSDYYGYTF.

The chain uses TRBV9 and TRBJ2-5; the match to TRBD1 covers 7 bases. In germline, CDR1 is SGDLS, CDR2 YYNGEE. This CDR3 is built from 13 residues. The ends lost 5 bases at V and 4 bases at J; junction bases unmatched: 5. The CDR3 here is CASRSPGGETQYF. CDR3 bases: TGTGCCAGCAGATCCCCAGGGGGAGAGACCCAGTACTTC.